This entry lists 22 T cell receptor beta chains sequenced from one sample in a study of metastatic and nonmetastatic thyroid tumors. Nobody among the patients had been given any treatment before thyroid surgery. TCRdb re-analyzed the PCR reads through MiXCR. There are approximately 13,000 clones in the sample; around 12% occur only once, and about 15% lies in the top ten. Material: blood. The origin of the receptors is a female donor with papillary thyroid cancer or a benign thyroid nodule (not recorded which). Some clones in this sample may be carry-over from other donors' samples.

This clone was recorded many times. The chain's CDR3 is CSALQPTEFYEQYF. The CDR3 bases are TGCAGTGCCCTACAACCTACAGAATTCTACGAGCAGTACTTC. The rearrangement joins TRBV20-1 to TRBJ2-7, with D hard to call. The CDR3 has 14 amino acids. Germline lookup yields CDR1 DFQATT and CDR2 SNEGSKA (reference sequence). V was pared by 6 bases and J by 3 bases, with 18 bases between.

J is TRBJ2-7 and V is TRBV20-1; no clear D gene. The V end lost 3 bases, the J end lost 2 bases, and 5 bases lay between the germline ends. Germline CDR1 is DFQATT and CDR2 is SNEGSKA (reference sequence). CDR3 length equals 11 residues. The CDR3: CSASRTYEQYF. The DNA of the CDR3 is TGCAGTGCTAGTAGAACCTACGAGCAGTACTTC.

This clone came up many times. CDR3 DNA sequence: TGCGCCAGCAGCTTGGTAGTGGGGGGCGCGGAGACCCAGTACTTC. It is translated as CASSLVVGGAETQYF. The chain joins TRBV5-1 to TRBJ2-5, with D perhaps given as TRBD1 or TRBD2 (6 bases each). Germline CDR1 and CDR2: SGHRS and YFSETQ. The CDR3 contains 15 residues. Trimming removed 0 bases at V and 5 bases at J, with 14 bases between.

The CDR3 loop reads CASSLAPFDTQYF. The CDR3 region has the DNA TGTGCCAGCAGCTTAGCGCCTTTCGATACGCAGTATTTT. The V and J genes are TRBV7-2 and TRBJ2-3; D is uncertain. The CDR3 runs 13 residues. Germline CDR1 reads SGHTA; CDR2 reads FQGNSA. The germline V and J ends were trimmed by 0 bases and 6 bases, with 7 bases remaining between them.

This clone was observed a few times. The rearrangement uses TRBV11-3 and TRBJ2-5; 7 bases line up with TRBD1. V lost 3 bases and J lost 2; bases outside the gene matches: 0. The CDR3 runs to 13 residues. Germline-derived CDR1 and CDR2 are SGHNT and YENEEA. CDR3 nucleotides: TGTGCCAGCAGCTTCAGGGGGCAAGAGACCCAGTACTTC. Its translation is CASSFRGQETQYF. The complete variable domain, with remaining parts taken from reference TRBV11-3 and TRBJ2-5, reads EAGVVQSPRYKIIEKKQPVAFWCNPISGHNTLYWYLQNLGQGPELLIRYENEEAVDDSQLPKDRFSAERLKGVDSTLKIQPAELGDSAVYLCASSFRGQETQYFGPGTRLLVL.

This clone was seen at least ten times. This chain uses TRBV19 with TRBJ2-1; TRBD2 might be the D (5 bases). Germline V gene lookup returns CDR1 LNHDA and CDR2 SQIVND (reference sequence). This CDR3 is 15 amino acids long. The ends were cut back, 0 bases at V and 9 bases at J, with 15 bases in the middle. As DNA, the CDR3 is TGTGCCAGTAGTATAGATCAACCGAGGGCCAGTGAGCAGTTCTTC. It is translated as CASSIDQPRASEQFF.

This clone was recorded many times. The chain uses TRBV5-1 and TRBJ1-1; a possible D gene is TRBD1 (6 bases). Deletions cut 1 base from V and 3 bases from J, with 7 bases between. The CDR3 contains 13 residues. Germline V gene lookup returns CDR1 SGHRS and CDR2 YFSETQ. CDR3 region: CASSLRTDTEAFF. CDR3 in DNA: TGCGCCAGCAGCTTGAGGACAGACACTGAAGCTTTCTTT.

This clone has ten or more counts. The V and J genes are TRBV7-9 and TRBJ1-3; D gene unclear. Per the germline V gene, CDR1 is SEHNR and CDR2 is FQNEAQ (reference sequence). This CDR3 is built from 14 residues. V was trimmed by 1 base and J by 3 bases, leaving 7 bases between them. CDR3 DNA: TGTGCCAGCAGCTTAGACAGTTATGGAAACACCATATATTTT. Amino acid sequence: CASSLDSYGNTIYF.

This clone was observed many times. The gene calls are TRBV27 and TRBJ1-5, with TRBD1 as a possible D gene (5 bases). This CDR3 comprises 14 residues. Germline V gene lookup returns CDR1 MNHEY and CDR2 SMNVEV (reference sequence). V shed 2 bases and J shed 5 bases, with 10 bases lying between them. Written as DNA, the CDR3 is TGTGCCAGCAGTTTAACGCCAGGGTATCAGCCCCAGCATTTT. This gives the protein CASSLTPGYQPQHF.

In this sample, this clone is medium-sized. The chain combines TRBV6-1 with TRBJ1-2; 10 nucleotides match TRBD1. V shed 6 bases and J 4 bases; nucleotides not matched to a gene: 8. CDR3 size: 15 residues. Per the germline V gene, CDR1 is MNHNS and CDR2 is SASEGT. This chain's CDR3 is CASSNRDRGVYGYTF. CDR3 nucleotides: TGTGCCAGCAGCAACCGGGACAGGGGTGTCTATGGCTACACCTTC.

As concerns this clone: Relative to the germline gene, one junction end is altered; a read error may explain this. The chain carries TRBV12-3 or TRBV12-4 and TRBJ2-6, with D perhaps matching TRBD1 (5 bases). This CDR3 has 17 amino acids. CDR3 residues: CASSLVVMGSGANVLTF. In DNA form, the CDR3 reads TGTGCCAGCAGTTTAGTCGTTATGGGGTCTGGGGCCAACGTCCTGACTTTT.

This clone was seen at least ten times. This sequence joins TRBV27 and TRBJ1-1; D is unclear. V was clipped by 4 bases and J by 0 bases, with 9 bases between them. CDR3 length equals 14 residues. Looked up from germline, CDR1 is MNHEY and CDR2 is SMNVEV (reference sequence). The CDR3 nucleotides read TGTGCCAGCAGTTCCCAGATTGTGAACACTGAAGCTTTCTTT. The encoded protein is CASSSQIVNTEAFF.

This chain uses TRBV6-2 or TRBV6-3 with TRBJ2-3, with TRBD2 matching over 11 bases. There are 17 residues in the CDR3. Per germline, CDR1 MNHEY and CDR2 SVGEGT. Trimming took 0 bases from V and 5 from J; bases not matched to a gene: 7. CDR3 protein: CASSYSASGGPGDTQYF. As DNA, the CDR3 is TGTGCCAGCAGTTACTCCGCTAGCGGGGGGCCTGGAGATACGCAGTATTTT.

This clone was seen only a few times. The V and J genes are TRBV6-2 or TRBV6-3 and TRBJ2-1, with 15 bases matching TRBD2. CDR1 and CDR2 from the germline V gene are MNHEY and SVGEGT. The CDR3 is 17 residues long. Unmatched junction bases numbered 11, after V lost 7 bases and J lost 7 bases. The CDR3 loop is CASTPGLAGGPVNEQFF. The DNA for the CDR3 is TGTGCCAGCACCCCTGGACTAGCGGGAGGGCCGGTTAATGAGCAGTTCTTC.

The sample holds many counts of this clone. For the CDR3, the DNA is TGTGCCAGCTTCCGAGGGGGAGGGGTCTCCTACGAGCAGTACTTC. It codes for CASFRGGGVSYEQYF. The V call is TRBV28, the J call TRBJ2-7; tentatively, D is TRBD2 (7 bases). With 8 bases removed from V and 0 bases from J, the gap between germline ends came to 17 bases. This CDR3 has 15 residues. Germline loops: CDR1 MDHEN, CDR2 SYDVKM.

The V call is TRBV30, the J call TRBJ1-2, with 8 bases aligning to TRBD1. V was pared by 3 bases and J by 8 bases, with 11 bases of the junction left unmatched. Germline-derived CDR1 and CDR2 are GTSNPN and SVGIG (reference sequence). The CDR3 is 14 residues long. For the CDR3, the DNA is TGTGCCTGGAGACGGGACAGGCACGCGGGGGGCTACACCTTC. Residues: CAWRRDRHAGGYTF.

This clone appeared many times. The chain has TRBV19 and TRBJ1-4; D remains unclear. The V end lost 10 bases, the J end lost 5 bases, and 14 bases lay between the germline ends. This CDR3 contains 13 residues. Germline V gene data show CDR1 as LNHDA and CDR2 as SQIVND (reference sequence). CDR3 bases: TGTGCCACCTCTCCGTGGTTAAATGAAAAACTGTTTTTT. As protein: CATSPWLNEKLFF.

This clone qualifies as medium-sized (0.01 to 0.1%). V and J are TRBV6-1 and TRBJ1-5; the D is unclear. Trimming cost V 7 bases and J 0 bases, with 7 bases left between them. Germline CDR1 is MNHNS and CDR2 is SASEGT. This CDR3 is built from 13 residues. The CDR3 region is CASKKGSNQPQHF. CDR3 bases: TGTGCCAGCAAGAAGGGTAGCAATCAGCCCCAGCATTTT.

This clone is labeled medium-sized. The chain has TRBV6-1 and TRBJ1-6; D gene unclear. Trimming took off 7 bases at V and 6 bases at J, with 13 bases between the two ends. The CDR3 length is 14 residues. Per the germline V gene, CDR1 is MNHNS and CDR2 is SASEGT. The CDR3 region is CASIQRLVNSPLHF. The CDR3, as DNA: TGTGCCAGCATCCAGAGACTGGTTAATTCACCCCTCCACTTT.

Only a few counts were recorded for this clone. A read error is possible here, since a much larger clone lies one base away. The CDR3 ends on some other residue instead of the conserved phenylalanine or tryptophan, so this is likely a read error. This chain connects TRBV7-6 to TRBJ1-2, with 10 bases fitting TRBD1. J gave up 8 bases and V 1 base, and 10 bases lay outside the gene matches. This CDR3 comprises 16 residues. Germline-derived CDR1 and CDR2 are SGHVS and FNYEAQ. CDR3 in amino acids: CASSLGQGAITRGYTS. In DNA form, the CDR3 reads TGTGCCAGCAGCTTAGGACAGGGGGCGATAACACGGGGCTACACCTCC.

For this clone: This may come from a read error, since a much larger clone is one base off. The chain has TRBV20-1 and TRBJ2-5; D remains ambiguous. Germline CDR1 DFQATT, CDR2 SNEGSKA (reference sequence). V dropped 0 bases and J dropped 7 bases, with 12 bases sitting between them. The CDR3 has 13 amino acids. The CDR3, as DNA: TGCAGTGCTAGAGATGTAGTGAAAGGGACCCAGTACTTC. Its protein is CSARDVVKGTQYF.

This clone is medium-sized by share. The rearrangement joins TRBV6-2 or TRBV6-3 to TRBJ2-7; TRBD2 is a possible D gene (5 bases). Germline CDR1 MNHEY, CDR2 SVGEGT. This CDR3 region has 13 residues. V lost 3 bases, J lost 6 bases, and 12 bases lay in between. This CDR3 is CASSYPRASEQYF. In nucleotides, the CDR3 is TGTGCCAGCAGTTATCCGAGGGCTTCCGAGCAGTACTTC.